The clone carrying this T cell receptor (beta chain) has only one observation. An end of the junction differs from the germline gene, which may be a read error. Within the sample, other DNA sequences also encode this same CDR3. These data come from a study of blood T cell repertoires in COVID-19. The protocol was immunoSEQ multiplex PCR, while the TCRdb copy is restricted to in-frame clones and leaves out a portion. The table records more than 300,000 clones, around 89% of them present only once. Recruits, aged roughly 18 to 95 years, lived in around 24 US areas. Participant-given clinical history determined each cohort assignment. Recovered status in Cohort 3 required two negative PCRs, clearance, or symptom resolution. The length of the CDR3 is 13 residues. Per the germline V gene, CDR1 is LNHDA and CDR2 is SQIVND (reference sequence).

The source of this sequence is a woman aged 18 to 35 who had recovered from COVID-19. Sequencing used PBMCs or T cells enriched from blood (not recorded which). V gene TRBV19 combines with J gene TRBJ1-2; D unclear. CDR3 DNA sequence: TGTGCCAGTAGTCTAGAGGGAGGGTATGGCTACACCTTC. It is translated as CASSLEGGYGYTF.